This T cell receptor beta chain appears in the sequencing data of a study of T cell responses to AZD1222 COVID-19 vaccine listed by TCRdb under 2021. Turning to the overall study: AZD1222 recipients whose second dose came at about 4 weeks and those whose second dose came at about 12 weeks were combined into one group, since spike-specific TCR depth and breadth did not differ between the two schedules. Trial participants were enrolled into age subgroups of 18-55, 56-69 and 70-plus years, which contained around 140, 26 and 57 TCR-sequenced participants, respectively. A total of more than 230 trial participants underwent TCR sequencing, of whom roughly 210 received two doses of AZD1222 and some 26 received two doses of the MenACWY control vaccine. Broader findings and caveats from the paper: In the small 56-69-year group, the increase in depth fell short of significance, most likely because of low power. Because no samples from the day 14 peak response were available, repertoires could be characterized only after the peak T cell response. After two AZD1222 doses, both the breadth and the depth of spike-specific TCRs were significantly higher than at day 0 and than in MenACWY recipients. Nearly half of unique spike-specific TCRs reportedly recognized epitopes outside regions mutated in the B.1.351 and B.1.1.7 variants. The vaccine-associated CD4 TCRs covered the entire spike protein, and the dominant responses fell in regions 160-218 and 743-854. Conclusions about previously exposed vaccinees are limited, since just five or six AZD1222 recipients were seropositive for SARS-CoV-2 at baseline. Participants were mostly white British and included more females than males, and it was suggested by the authors that clonal diversity may have been underestimated.

From cysteine to phenylalanine, the CDR3 is 15 amino acids long. Only the CDR3 DNA stays, 45 bases, in frame from base 1. The germline V gene yields SGHAT for CDR1 and FQNNGV for CDR2. The junction shows trimming of 2 bases on V and 1 base on J, plus 11 bases between the germline ends. Note on this clone: No cognate antigen has been identified for it. No much larger clonotype is one base removed from it; base qualities were not supplied.

The CDR3 regions of human TCRbeta chains were subjected to immunosequencing. For the original study's pipeline: Repertoire TCRs were checked for matches against a reference library of SARS-CoV-2-specific TCRs that had been generated using the MIRA antigen-specificity platform. Breadth was defined as the fraction of unique TCRs that were SARS-CoV-2-associated, and depth was defined as the fraction of total T cells that were SARS-CoV-2-associated. Using the MIRA data, each spike-specific TCR was assigned both to the spike region to which the TCR was reactive and to a CD4 or CD8 class. Log10-transformed breadth and depth values were compared by one-way ANOVA with Sidak's multiple comparisons tests. TCRdb obtained this table from immuneACCESS and retained in-frame rearrangements with V and J assigned. These tables miss some clones; where compared with another copy, unresolved V genes account for less than half of the shortfall, and the remainder is unexplained. That table gives V, J and clone size, and the DNA gave D and trimming. Across this sample there are about 120,000 clones, with 90% to 95% seen only once. The leading ten clones occupy 2.9% of the sample.

The label giving this sample's time point can be read as: baseline before first vaccination. Vaccinee samples came from UK trials COV001 and COV002, including a single-blind randomized controlled phase 2/3 trial of AZD1222 (ChAdOx1 nCoV-19) in healthy adults. Trial participant PBMC samples were collected at day 0 and day 28 after the second dose for TCRbeta chain sequencing. Recombination linked TRBV11-2 to TRBJ2-5, and possibly TRBD1, on 5 matching bases. The source was peripheral blood, collected on day 0 of AZD1222 vaccination. The TCR was taken from an adult in good health. CDR3 region: CASSLTDTIQETQYF. The sequenced DNA is TGTGCCAGCAGCTTAACGGACACGATCCAAGAGACCCAGTACTTC.